The clone carrying this T cell receptor beta chain came up many times. Its antigen is not known. The sample is drawn from a study of blood T cells in healthy people across ages. Using a J-beta primer mix together with a sample-barcoded 5' primer, a second PCR was run for roughly 6 to 12 cycles. Template switching added a 12-random-nucleotide identifier to every cDNA molecule. Every individual sample yielded 2.5 million or more paired-end reads (each containing CDR3). One entry per CDR3 protein results from TCRdb running MiXCR on the 5' RACE reads. The table includes about 830,000 distinct CDR3 sequences, around 62% detected once. The donors, all healthy, were Caucasians living in Russia, aged roughly 6 to 100. The CDR3 runs to 15 residues. Germline V gives CDR1 DFQATT, CDR2 SNEGSKA (reference sequence). Findings and limits, study-wide: In long-lived donors, naive CD4+ cell counts and diversity exceeded those of aged donors.

This TCR derives from a young man in good health. The sequenced sample was blood. This sequence joins TRBV20-1 and TRBJ2-1; 16 bases align to TRBD2. The CDR3 coding sequence is TGCAGCCCGGGACTAGCGGGGGGGCCGGGGAATGAGCAGTTCTTC. Translating gives CSPGLAGGPGNEQFF.